The 9 T cell receptor beta chains below were found in one sample sequenced in a study of blood T cells in healthy people across ages. A second PCR, run for about 7 to 12 cycles, used a sample-barcoded 5' primer plus a J-beta primer mix. TCRdb reprocessed the 5' RACE reads with MiXCR, giving one entry per CDR3 protein. The sample records about 1.8 million distinct CDR3 sequences, roughly 49% being singletons. The sequenced material came from blood. The receptors shown here come from a woman aged 40 to 50 in good health.

This clonotype was observed a few times. The rearrangement uses TRBV9 and TRBJ1-2; 12 bases agree with TRBD1. This CDR3 spans 17 amino acids. Germline CDR1 and CDR2: SGDLS and YYNGEE. V gave up 3 bases and J gave up 2 bases; unmatched junction bases: 8. The CDR3 DNA reads as TGTGCCAGCAGCGGGGGGACAGGGGGCCGTATCAACTATGGCTACACCTTC. Translated: CASSGGTGGRINYGYTF. The variable domain in full, with the rest retrieved from reference TRBV9 and TRBJ1-2, is DSGVTQTPKHLITATGQRVTLRCSPRSGDLSVYWYQQSLDQGLQFLIQYYNGEERAKGNILERFSAQQFPDLHSELNLSSLELGDSALYFCASSGGTGGRINYGYTFGSGTRLTVV.

The chain is built from TRBV7-2 and TRBJ1-1; 8 nucleotides line up with TRBD1. Trimming cost V 3 bases and J 9 bases; bases outside gene matches: 3. The V gene's germline CDR1 is SGHTA and CDR2 FQGNSA. The CDR3 spans 12 residues. CDR3 sequence (DNA): TGTGCCAGCAGCTTTAGGACAGGGCAAGCTTTCTTT. Encoded protein: CASSFRTGQAFF. Supplemented by reference TRBV7-2 and TRBJ1-1, the full variable domain reads GAGVSQSPSNKVTEKGKDVELRCDPISGHTALYWYRQSLGQGLEFLIYFQGNSAPDKSGLPSDRFSAERTGGSVSTLTIQRTQQEDSAVYLCASSFRTGQAFFGQGTRLTVV.

The V and J genes are TRBV5-1 and TRBJ1-1, with D possibly TRBD1 on 5 matching bases. With 2 bases removed from V and 7 bases from J, the gap between germline ends came to 15 bases. The germline V gene encodes CDR1 SGHRS and CDR2 YFSETQ. The CDR3 length is 14 residues. The chain's CDR3 is CASSFPRDGYEAFF. As DNA, the CDR3 is TGCGCCAGCAGCTTCCCCCGGGACGGGTATGAAGCTTTCTTT.

In its sample, this clonotype was seen a few times. The J gene is TRBJ2-4, the V gene TRBV20-1; D not certain. In germline, CDR1 is DFQATT, CDR2 SNEGSKA (reference sequence). The V and J ends lost 3 bases and 6 bases respectively, with 12 bases between them. The CDR3 is 13 residues long. The CDR3: CSARGRRINIQYF. The CDR3 DNA is TGCAGTGCTAGGGGCAGGCGGATAAACATTCAGTACTTC.

J is TRBJ1-2 and V is TRBV7-2, with TRBD1 matching 9 bases. CDR3 length: 13 residues. The germline V gene encodes CDR1 SGHTA and CDR2 FQGNSA. V was clipped by 8 bases and J by 5 bases; unmatched bases: 6. CDR3 DNA sequence: TGTGCCAGCTTTTTTGGACAGGGGTATGGCTACACCTTC. Translation: CASFFGQGYGYTF.

V usage is TRBV5-1 and J usage is TRBJ2-3; maybe TRBD2 (6 bases). Trimming took off 4 bases at V and 1 base at J, with 16 bases between the two ends. Germline values: CDR1 SGHRS, CDR2 YFSETQ. The CDR3 has 16 amino acids. The CDR3 nucleotides are TGCGCCAGCAGCCCCTGGCAGCCTAGCGGCACAGATACGCAGTATTTT. Translating gives CASSPWQPSGTDTQYF.

The rearrangement links TRBV28 to TRBJ2-4; no firm D call. Trimming left V 3 bases short and J 8 bases short, with 8 bases between. CDR3 length: 12 residues. Germline loops: CDR1 MDHEN, CDR2 SYDVKM. This chain's CDR3 is CASSLSWDIQYF. The DNA for the CDR3 is TGTGCCAGCAGTTTGTCGTGGGACATTCAGTACTTC.

The chain uses TRBV27 and TRBJ2-5; unclear D gene. The J call may be wrong; the DNA end is better matched by TRBJ2-1. Germline loops: CDR1 MNHEY, CDR2 SMNVEV (reference sequence). There are 14 residues in the CDR3. Written as DNA, the CDR3 is TGTGCCAGCAGTTTAATAGGCATACAAGAGACCCAGTTCTTC. Amino acid sequence: CASSLIGIQETQFF.

This clonotype was picked up a small number of times. Here the CDR3 DNA reads TGCAGTGCTAGAGATTTGCTCCCCAATGAGCAGTTCTTC. Its translation: CSARDLLPNEQFF. The genes are TRBV20-1 and TRBJ2-1; no definite D call. The CDR3 has 13 amino acids. Trimming cost V 0 bases and J 6 bases, with 9 bases left between them. Per the germline V gene, CDR1 is DFQATT and CDR2 is SNEGSKA (reference sequence).